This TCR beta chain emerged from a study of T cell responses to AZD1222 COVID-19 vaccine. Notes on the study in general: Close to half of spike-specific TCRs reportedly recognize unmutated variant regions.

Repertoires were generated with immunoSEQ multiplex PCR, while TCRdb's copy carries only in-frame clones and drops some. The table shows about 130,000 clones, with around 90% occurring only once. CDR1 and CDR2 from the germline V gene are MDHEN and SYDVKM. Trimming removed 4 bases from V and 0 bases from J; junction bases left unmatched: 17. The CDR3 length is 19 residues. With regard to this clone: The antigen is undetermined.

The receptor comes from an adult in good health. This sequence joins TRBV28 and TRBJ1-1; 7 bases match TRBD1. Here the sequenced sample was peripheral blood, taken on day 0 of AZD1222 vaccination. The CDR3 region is CASSWIGRKTGPLNTEAFF. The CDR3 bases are TGTGCCAGCAGTTGGATCGGGAGAAAGACAGGGCCGCTGAACACTGAAGCTTTCTTT.